This T cell receptor (beta chain) was captured by sequencing in a study of blood T cells in healthy people across ages. The use of a sample-barcoded 5' primer and a J-beta primer mix characterized a second PCR of about 7 to 12 cycles. From the 5' RACE reads, TCRdb called clonotypes with MiXCR, one entry per CDR3 protein. Of more than 450,000 distinct CDR3 sequences in the sample, roughly a quarter are singletons; the top ten hold under 4.5%. CDR3 size: 15 residues. Trimming removed 2 bases at V and 3 bases at J, with 11 bases between. CDR1 and CDR2 (germline): MNHNY, SVGAGI (reference sequence). This clonotype was observed a few times. The study drew donors from healthy Caucasian individuals in Russia aged about 6 to 90. This sample was also put to use in a study of T cells of mothers and their children.

The sequence was obtained from a boy aged 2 to 10 in good health. The rearrangement uses TRBV6-6 and TRBJ1-5, with a possible D match to TRBD1 (5 bases). Sequenced input: blood. CDR3 in amino acids: CASSYDGGFNQPQHF. DNA of the CDR3: TGTGCCAGCAGTTACGACGGGGGGTTCAATCAGCCCCAGCATTTT.